The clone carrying this TCR beta chain was seen more than once but under ten times. Antigen unknown. Template switching with 5'RACE generated the TCR cDNA and added a universal primer site and UMIs. Using its own MiXCR run on the 5' RACE reads, TCRdb lists one record per CDR3 protein. The table includes a few hundred thousand distinct CDR3 sequences, around 20% detected once. The entry originates in a study of T cells after yellow fever vaccination. At the level of the study: Researchers used SMART-Seq v4 Ultra Low Input to prepare fractions that had low cell numbers. Regarding the study as a whole: Clones that expanded after primary vaccination mostly reappeared after the booster (96% CD4, 88% CD8). Researchers report a weaker secondary response that nonetheless peaked faster, day 5 versus 15.

The receptor was isolated from a young man who received the YFV17D yellow fever vaccine. Sequencing was performed on PBMCs, taken before the yellow fever booster vaccination.

The chain's CDR3 is CASSSLGRFSGNTIYF. CDR3 DNA sequence: TGTGCCAGCAGCTCTCTCGGGCGGTTCTCTGGAAACACCATATATTTT. The chain links TRBV11-2 to TRBJ1-3, with D hard to call. The germline V gene has CDR1 SGHAT and CDR2 FQNNGV. V shed 4 bases and J shed 0 bases, with 13 bases lying between them. The CDR3 is 16 residues long.